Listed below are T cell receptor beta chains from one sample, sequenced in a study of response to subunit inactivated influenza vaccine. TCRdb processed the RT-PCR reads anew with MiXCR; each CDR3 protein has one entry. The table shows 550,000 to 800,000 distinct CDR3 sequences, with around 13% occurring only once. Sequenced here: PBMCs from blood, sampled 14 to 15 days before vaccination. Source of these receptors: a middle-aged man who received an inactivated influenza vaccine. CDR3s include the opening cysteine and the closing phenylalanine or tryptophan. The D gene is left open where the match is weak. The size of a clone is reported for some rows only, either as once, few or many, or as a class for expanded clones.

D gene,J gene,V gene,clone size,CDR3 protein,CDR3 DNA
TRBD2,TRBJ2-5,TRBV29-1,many,CSVEKSRDYQTQYF,TGCAGCGTTGAAAAAAGCCGGGACTACCAGACCCAGTACTTC
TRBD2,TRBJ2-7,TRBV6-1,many,CASSDGGGSSYEQYF,TGTGCCAGCAGTGATGGGGGGGGGAGCTCCTACGAGCAGTACTTC
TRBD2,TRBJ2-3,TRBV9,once,CASSVGGGGADTQYF,TGTGCCAGCAGCGTAGGAGGCGGGGGAGCAGATACGCAGTATTTT
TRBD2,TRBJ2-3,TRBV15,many,CATSRNSGSRSTQYF,TGTGCCACCAGCAGGAATAGCGGGAGTCGCAGCACGCAGTATTTT
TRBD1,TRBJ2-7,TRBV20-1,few,CSASQTFRDSTYEQYF,TGCAGTGCTAGCCAAACCTTCCGGGACAGTACCTACGAGCAGTACTTC
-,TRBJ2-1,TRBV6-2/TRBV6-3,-,CASSPPAYNEQFF,TGTGCCAGCAGCCCTCCGGCCTACAATGAGCAGTTCTTC
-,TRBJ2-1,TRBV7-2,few,CASSLRAGAGYNEQFF,TGTGCCAGCAGCCTACGCGCAGGGGCGGGATACAATGAGCAGTTCTTC
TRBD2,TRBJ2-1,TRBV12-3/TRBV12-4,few,CASLTLAGNEQFF,TGTGCCAGCTTGACACTAGCGGGCAATGAGCAGTTCTTC
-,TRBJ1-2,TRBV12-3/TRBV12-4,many,CASSPTANYGYTF,TGTGCCAGCAGTCCCACAGCTAACTATGGCTACACCTTC
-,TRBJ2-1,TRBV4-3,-,CASSQDYWTDAYNEQFF,TGCGCCAGCAGCCAAGACTACTGGACTGACGCCTACAATGAGCAGTTCTTC
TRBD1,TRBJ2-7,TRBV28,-,CASSFPRQGAYEQYF,TGTGCCAGCAGTTTTCCCCGACAGGGGGCTTACGAGCAGTACTTC
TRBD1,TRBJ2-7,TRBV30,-,CAWSMTGNYEQYF,TGTGCCTGGAGCATGACAGGGAATTACGAGCAGTACTTC
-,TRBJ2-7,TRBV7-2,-,CASSALREQYF,TGTGCCAGCAGCGCCCTGAGGGAGCAGTACTTC
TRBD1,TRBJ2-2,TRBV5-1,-,CASSWTGGGTGELFF,TGCGCCAGCAGCTGGACAGGGGGAGGCACCGGGGAGCTGTTTTTT
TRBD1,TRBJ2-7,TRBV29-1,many,CSGTGGDPYEQYF,TGCAGCGGTACAGGGGGCGATCCCTACGAGCAGTACTTC
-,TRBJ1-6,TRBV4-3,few,CASSQKGQAYNSPLHF,TGCGCCAGCAGCCAAAAGGGACAAGCCTATAATTCACCCCTCCACTTT
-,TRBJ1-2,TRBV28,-,CASSSRRGGGYTF,TGTGCCAGCAGTTCGCGCAGGGGAGGTGGCTACACCTTC
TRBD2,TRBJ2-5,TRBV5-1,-,CASSPTDSGETQYF,TGCGCCAGCAGCCCGACTGATAGCGGGGAGACCCAGTACTTC
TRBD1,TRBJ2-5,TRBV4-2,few,CASSPEQGRETQYF,TGTGCCAGCAGCCCCGAACAGGGGAGAGAGACCCAGTACTTC
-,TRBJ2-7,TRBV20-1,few,CSAGRASSYEQYF,TGCAGTGCTGGGCGGGCTTCCTCCTACGAGCAGTACTTC
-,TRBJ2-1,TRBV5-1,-,CASSSLRLVGDEQFF,TGCGCCAGCAGCTCGTTACGACTAGTTGGGGATGAGCAGTTCTTC
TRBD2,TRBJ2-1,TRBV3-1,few,CASRQTGTSFNEQFF,TGTGCCAGCAGGCAAACCGGGACTAGCTTCAATGAGCAGTTCTTC